This T cell receptor (beta chain) was profiled in a study of T cell responses to AZD1222 COVID-19 vaccine. Profiling relied on immunoSEQ multiplex PCR, and the TCRdb table lists in-frame clones only, not all of them. The sample lists around 170,000 clones; under 95% were seen once. V dropped 3 bases and J dropped 2 bases, with 13 bases sitting between them. The germline V gene has CDR1 SGHVS and CDR2 FNYEAQ. This CDR3 contains 15 residues. The material sequenced was peripheral blood, taken on day 0 of AZD1222 vaccination. J is TRBJ1-2 and V is TRBV7-6; a possible D gene is TRBD1 (5 bases). The sequence was obtained from an adult in good health. The CDR3 loop reads CASSLTTASNYGYTF. DNA of the CDR3: TGTGCCAGCAGCTTGACGACAGCCTCAAACTATGGCTACACCTTC.